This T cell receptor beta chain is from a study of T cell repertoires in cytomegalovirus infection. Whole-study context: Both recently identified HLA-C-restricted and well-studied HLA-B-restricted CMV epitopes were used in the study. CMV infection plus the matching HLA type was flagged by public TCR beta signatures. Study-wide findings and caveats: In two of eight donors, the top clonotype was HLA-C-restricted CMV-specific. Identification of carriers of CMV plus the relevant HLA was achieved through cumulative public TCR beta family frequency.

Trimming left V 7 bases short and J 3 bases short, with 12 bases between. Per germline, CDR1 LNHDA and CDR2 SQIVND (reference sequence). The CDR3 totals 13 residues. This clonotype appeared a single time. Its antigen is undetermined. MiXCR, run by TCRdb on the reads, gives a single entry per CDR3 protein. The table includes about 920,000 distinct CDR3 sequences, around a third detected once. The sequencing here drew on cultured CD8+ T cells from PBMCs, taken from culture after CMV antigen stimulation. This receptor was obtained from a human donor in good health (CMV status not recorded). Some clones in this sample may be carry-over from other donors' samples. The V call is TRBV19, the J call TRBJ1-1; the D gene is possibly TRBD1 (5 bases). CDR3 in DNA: TGTGCCAGTACGGAGGGGTTGTACACTGAAGCTTTCTTT. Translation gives CASTEGLYTEAFF. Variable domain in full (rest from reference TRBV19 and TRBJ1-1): DGGITQSPKYLFRKEGQNVTLSCEQNLNHDAMYWYRQDPGQGLRLIYYSQIVNDFQKGDIAEGYSVSREKKESFPLTVTSAQKNPTAFYLCASTEGLYTEAFFGQGTRLTVV.